Sequencing of this T cell receptor beta chain was carried out in a study of blood T cells in healthy people across ages. Turning to the study itself: Per every two T cells, about one barcoded beta molecule was captured by template switching.

Using a J-beta primer mix together with a sample-barcoded 5' primer, a second PCR was run for roughly 7 to 11 cycles. TCRdb reprocessed the 5' RACE reads via MiXCR and lists one record per CDR3 protein. Here the sample spans 1.5 million to 2 million distinct CDR3 sequences, roughly 27% being singletons. Only one count was recorded for this clonotype. Its antigen remains unidentified. Study results and caveats: Observed TCR beta diversity per million T cells went down as age went up. This fall followed a roughly linear course with age.

Total RNA extraction produced at least 5 micrograms (per sample) for the study. Sequenced input: blood. The clonotype originates from a woman aged 25-40 years in good health.

CDR3 coding DNA: TGCAGTGCTAGAGGAGCGGGGGATGTCACCGGGGAGCTGTTTTTT. This sequence encodes CSARGAGDVTGELFF. J is TRBJ2-2 and V is TRBV20-1; 8 bases are shared with TRBD2. CDR3 length equals 15 residues. V gave up 1 base and J gave up 4 bases; unmatched junction bases: 5. Germline CDR1 reads DFQATT; CDR2 reads SNEGSKA (reference sequence).